The T cell receptor (beta chain) under discussion was sequenced for a study of read filtering for tumor transcriptome and immune sequencing. The library was built from around 0.4 ug RNA with molecular barcoded adaptors for alpha/delta and beta/gamma chains. TCRdb ran MiXCR on the reads and lists one entry per CDR3 protein. The sample lists about 130,000 distinct CDR3 sequences, over 10% seen once, with 8% to 13% in the top ten. V was cut by 4 bases and J by 7 bases, with 10 bases left in between. The CDR3 runs 12 residues. The germline gives CDR1 SQVTM, CDR2 ANQGSEA. This clonotype was counted at least ten times. Its antigen is as yet unknown. Regarding the study as a whole: Single-read clonotypes: about 81.9% of IR-seq clonotypes (around 3.6% of reads), 74.6% of RNA-seq clonotypes (approximately 45% of reads). Sorted CD138-negative bone marrow cells were not purified T cells.

The sample consisted of a population of CD138-negative cells sorted from bone marrow. The chain joins TRBV29-1 to TRBJ1-4, with D unresolved. The receptor was isolated from a donor older than 35 with multiple myeloma. The CDR3 DNA follows: TGCAGCGTTGGTGAGGCGGGTGAAAAACTGTTTTTT. This sequence encodes CSVGEAGEKLFF. The full variable domain, with the rest looked up from reference TRBV29-1 and TRBJ1-4, is SAVISQKPSRDICQRGTSLTIQCQVDSQVTMMFWYRQQPGQSLTLIATANQGSEATYESGFVIDKFPISRPNLTFSTLTVSNMSPEDSSIYLCSVGEAGEKLFFGSGTQLSVL.